This is a list of T cell receptor beta chains from one sample in a study of Graves' ophthalmopathy and Graves' hyperthyroidism. TCRdb reanalysed the multiplex PCR reads using MiXCR and keeps one entry per CDR3 protein. The sample includes 600,000 to 650,000 distinct CDR3 sequences, approximately 21% of them seen just once. The sample taken for sequencing was peripheral blood. The receptors stem from a woman between 18 and 29 years old with stable Graves' hyperthyroidism. Some clones in this sample may be carry-over from other donors' samples. CDR3s include the opening cysteine and the closing phenylalanine or tryptophan.

J | V | CDR3
TRBJ1-5 | TRBV20-1 | CSARLQGADQPQHF
TRBJ2-7 | TRBV20-1 | CSARDTGLSGTRLYEQYF
TRBJ1-1 | TRBV20-1 | CSASGTGRGDNTEAFF
TRBJ2-7 | TRBV15 | CATSRGVDYEQYF
TRBJ2-7 | TRBV12-3/TRBV12-4 | CASSKGGSLSYEQYF
TRBJ1-2 | TRBV6-1 | CASSMGLGDYTF
TRBJ1-5 | TRBV30 | CAWSYVGVSQPQHF
TRBJ2-5 | TRBV11-2 | CASSSPRQRVETQYF
TRBJ1-2 | TRBV6-2/TRBV6-3 | CASSKRDAGGTF
TRBJ2-7 | TRBV20-1 | CSARDLGAEQYF
TRBJ1-2 | TRBV19 | CASSSLRGNDYGYTF
TRBJ2-5 | TRBV2 | CASSAPRNTGEETQYF
TRBJ1-1 | TRBV7-2 | CASSLASGINTEAFF
TRBJ2-5 | TRBV19 | CASSTWTGGEETQYF
TRBJ1-1 | TRBV28 | CASRGRGQPNTEAFF
TRBJ1-2 | TRBV6-1 | CASSESGVYFGYTF
TRBJ1-1 | TRBV6-1 | CASRSPHCCPGEAFF
TRBJ2-4 | TRBV7-2 | CASSLRGGRGKNIQYF
TRBJ1-1 | TRBV5-1 | CASKGTEAFF
TRBJ2-4 | TRBV9 | CASSVALENIQYF
TRBJ2-5 | TRBV11-2 | CASSLWAGGVETQYF
TRBJ2-7 | TRBV12-3/TRBV12-4 | CASSLFLAEEQYF
TRBJ1-6 | TRBV28 | CASSNERAGDNSPLHF
TRBJ2-4 | TRBV12-3/TRBV12-4 | CASSPEGTKNIQYF
TRBJ1-2 | TRBV2 | CASSVWGTDTNYGYTF
TRBJ1-1 | TRBV28 | CASRDRDTEAFF
TRBJ1-1 | TRBV7-9 | CASSFSGENTEAFF
TRBJ1-6 | TRBV9 | CASSVAFGTDFNSPLHF
TRBJ1-6 | TRBV28 | CASSSQGAPNSPLHF
TRBJ1-1 | TRBV6-2/TRBV6-3 | CASSYSGARSGGNTEAFF
TRBJ1-2 | TRBV6-1 | CASSEAGTGGGGYTF
TRBJ2-7 | TRBV20-1 | CSTGGTASPEQYF
TRBJ2-7 | TRBV11-3 | CASKERKAYEQYF
TRBJ2-7 | TRBV12-3/TRBV12-4 | CASSPRAGGPEEQYF
TRBJ1-6 | TRBV6-1 | CASNWDSNSPLHF
TRBJ2-5 | TRBV6-2/TRBV6-3 | CASLNSLAGGETQYF
TRBJ2-7 | TRBV6-2/TRBV6-3 | CASRDRATYEQYF
TRBJ2-5 | TRBV7-2 | CASSKQGAAQYF
TRBJ1-3 | TRBV11-2 | CASSLGHLRGNTIYF
TRBJ1-1 | TRBV5-1 | CASSVGQGAAEAFF
TRBJ2-2 | TRBV7-7 | CASSLAWLAGNTGELFF
TRBJ1-1 | TRBV30 | CAWDDGASMFEAFF
TRBJ1-5 | TRBV5-6 | CASSPDRGSNQPQHF
TRBJ1-1 | TRBV7-2 | CASSFSRTEAFF
TRBJ1-1 | TRBV28 | CASTWVVNTEAFF
TRBJ2-5 | TRBV30 | CAWTGGRETQYF
TRBJ2-5 | TRBV6-5 | CASSYAGVETQYF
TRBJ2-4 | TRBV7-9 | CASSSAGLRNIQYF
TRBJ1-5 | TRBV19 | CASSIAGTNQPQHF
TRBJ2-7 | TRBV13 | CASSPGTSGGSYEQYF
TRBJ1-1 | TRBV19 | CASNPDGDTEAFF
TRBJ2-5 | TRBV20-1 | CSPYDRAPTQYF
TRBJ1-5 | TRBV11-2 | CASSSARGNQPQHF
TRBJ1-1 | TRBV4-1 | CASSQVARTWMNTEAFF
TRBJ1-1 | TRBV5-1 | CASSPGQEVGAFF
TRBJ2-7 | TRBV20-1 | CSARDLVSGKEGYEQYF
TRBJ1-1 | TRBV15 | CATSRDRSGFITEAFF
TRBJ1-1 | TRBV2 | CASRDGQGAVVAEAFF